This T cell receptor beta chain was documented in a study of sequential checkpoint blockade in melanoma. Treatment indicated: randomized to nivolumab then ipilimumab (arm A) or the reverse (arm B). Germline V CDR1 and CDR2: LNHDA, SQIVND (reference sequence). The trim removed 8 bases at V and 3 bases at J, leaving 4 bases unmatched. CDR3 length: 15 residues. The table came from immunoSEQ multiplex PCR; TCRdb's copy has only in-frame clones and leaves some out. The repertoire includes 4,000 to 5,500 clones, over 65% of them detected once, and around 28% sits in the top ten. The input for sequencing was CD8+ T cells sorted from blood (inferred from file names), taken from a patient given nivolumab and ipilimumab in sequence. The rearrangement uses TRBV19 and TRBJ2-1; 13 bases match TRBD2. The sequence came from a human donor with melanoma. The CDR3 protein is CASSRTSGSYNEQFF. In nucleotides, the CDR3 is TGTGCCAGTTCCCGGACTAGCGGGAGCTACAATGAGCAGTTCTTC.